The rows below give T cell receptor beta chains drawn from one sample of a study of response to subunit inactivated influenza vaccine. TCRdb re-called the RT-PCR reads through MiXCR, storing one row per CDR3 protein. The repertoire holds about 650,000 distinct CDR3 sequences, with less than 20% as singletons. The sequencing used PBMCs from blood, collected approximately 13 days after vaccination. These receptors came from a man in his fifties who received an inactivated influenza vaccine. CDR3s include the opening cysteine and the closing phenylalanine or tryptophan. A D gene is named only where the DNA matches it firmly. Not every row has a clone size; where given, it reads once, few, many or a size class.

V: TRBV4-3
J: TRBJ2-1
size: few
D: .
DNA: TGCGCCAGCAGCCAAGATAGGCAGCGGGCAGGGAACAATGAGCAGTTCTTC
CDR3: CASSQDRQRAGNNEQFF

V: TRBV28
J: TRBJ2-3
size: .
D: .
DNA: TGTGCCAGCAGTTCTTCTCTGTCAGTCACAGATACGCAGTATTTT
CDR3: CASSSSLSVTDTQYF

V: TRBV5-1
J: TRBJ2-6
size: .
D: .
DNA: TGCGCCAGCAGCTCAGAAGGGGTAGCGGGGGCCAACGTCCTGACTTTC
CDR3: CASSSEGVAGANVLTF

V: TRBV24-1
J: TRBJ2-2
size: few
D: TRBD1
DNA: TGTGCCACCAGTGACTCGACAGGGGCGAACACCGGGGAGCTGTTTTTT
CDR3: CATSDSTGANTGELFF

V: TRBV5-4
J: TRBJ2-7
size: .
D: TRBD1
DNA: TGTGCCAGCAGCTTAGTGGACAGGGACTACGAGCAGTACTTC
CDR3: CASSLVDRDYEQYF

V: TRBV6-1
J: TRBJ2-3
size: .
D: .
DNA: TGTGCCAGCTTTGCGGAATTTACGCAGTATTTT
CDR3: CASFAEFTQYF

V: TRBV24-1
J: TRBJ2-1
size: few
D: TRBD1
DNA: TGTGCCACCAGTGACCCCCGTCCGACAGGGACCTACAATGAGCAGTTCTTC
CDR3: CATSDPRPTGTYNEQFF

V: TRBV5-1
J: TRBJ2-1
size: .
D: TRBD1
DNA: TGCGCCAGCAGCTCCTGGACAGGTTACAATGAGCAGTTCTTC
CDR3: CASSSWTGYNEQFF

V: TRBV6-2/TRBV6-3
J: TRBJ1-5
size: .
D: .
DNA: TGTGCCAGCAGTTATTCGGCAGTAGGAGGTCCCTTCGGCAATCAGCCCCAGCATTTT
CDR3: CASSYSAVGGPFGNQPQHF

V: TRBV24-1
J: TRBJ2-5
size: .
D: TRBD1
DNA: TGTGCCACCAGTGTCGACAGGGGGACCCAGTACTTC
CDR3: CATSVDRGTQYF

V: TRBV5-1
J: TRBJ2-3
size: many
D: .
DNA: TGCGCCAGCAGCTTGTCGGTGGGGGCAGATACGCAGTATTTT
CDR3: CASSLSVGADTQYF

V: TRBV7-8
J: TRBJ2-1
size: .
D: .
DNA: TGTGCCAGCAGCTTCCCCCAGGGTACCTACAATGAGCAGTTCTTC
CDR3: CASSFPQGTYNEQFF

V: TRBV4-2
J: TRBJ1-5
size: few
D: .
DNA: TGTGCCAGCAGCCAAGAAGCGGGGGTTGGCAATCAGCCCCAGCATTTT
CDR3: CASSQEAGVGNQPQHF

V: TRBV2
J: TRBJ2-1
size: .
D: TRBD1
DNA: TGTGCCAGCAGGGGGACAGGGGACCGGAATGAGCAGTTCTTC
CDR3: CASRGTGDRNEQFF

V: TRBV7-7
J: TRBJ2-2
size: .
D: TRBD2
DNA: TGTGCCAGCAGCCGCGGGGGGGGGAACACCGGGGAGCTGTTTTTT
CDR3: CASSRGGGNTGELFF

V: TRBV7-2
J: TRBJ1-1
size: few
D: .
DNA: TGTGCCAGCAGCTTAGCGGGCACATTGGCTTTCTTT
CDR3: CASSLAGTLAFF

V: TRBV5-4
J: TRBJ1-4
size: .
D: .
DNA: TGTGCCAGCAGCTCTGGGCGGTTTAATGAAAAACTGTTTTTT
CDR3: CASSSGRFNEKLFF

V: TRBV4-3
J: TRBJ2-4
size: .
D: .
DNA: TGCGCCAGCAGCCAAGAGGAGGACGGCAAAAACATTCAGTACTTC
CDR3: CASSQEEDGKNIQYF

V: TRBV9
J: TRBJ2-1
size: .
D: .
DNA: TGTGCCAGCAGCGTAGGAGAAGGCTGGATCGATGAGCAGTTCTTC
CDR3: CASSVGEGWIDEQFF

V: TRBV7-2
J: TRBJ2-5
size: few
D: TRBD2
DNA: TGTGCCAGCAGCTCGCACGGGACTAGCCAAGAGACCCAGTACTTC
CDR3: CASSSHGTSQETQYF

V: TRBV5-5
J: TRBJ2-7
size: many
D: .
DNA: TGTGCCAGCAGCTTGGGAACGAACAGCTACGAGCAGTACTTC
CDR3: CASSLGTNSYEQYF

V: TRBV20-1
J: TRBJ2-2
size: .
D: TRBD1
DNA: TGCAGTGCTAGTCTCGGGACAGGGGGCACCGGGGAGCTGTTTTTT
CDR3: CSASLGTGGTGELFF

V: TRBV12-3/TRBV12-4
J: TRBJ2-5
size: many
D: .
DNA: TGTGCCAGCAGCCAATTCACAGGGACGGGGGAGACCCAGTACTTC
CDR3: CASSQFTGTGETQYF

V: TRBV11-2
J: TRBJ2-2
size: few
D: TRBD1
DNA: TGTGCCAGCAGCTTAAGAGCCCTAGGACAGGCGCGCACCGGGGAGCTGTTTTTT
CDR3: CASSLRALGQARTGELFF

V: TRBV4-1
J: TRBJ2-3
size: .
D: .
DNA: TGCGCCAGCAGCCAAGTGGGCAGGGAATCAGATACGCAGTATTTT
CDR3: CASSQVGRESDTQYF

V: TRBV7-9
J: TRBJ2-3
size: few
D: TRBD2
DNA: TGTGCCAGCAGCTCCCCGGGACTAAGCACAGATACGCAGTATTTT
CDR3: CASSSPGLSTDTQYF

V: TRBV29-1
J: TRBJ2-2
size: few
D: .
DNA: TGCAGCGCCCAAGCCACCGGGGAGCTGTTTTTT
CDR3: CSAQATGELFF

V: TRBV10-2
J: TRBJ2-1
size: .
D: TRBD2
DNA: TGCGCCAGCAGTGAGGGACGGGGGGGCAATGAGCAGTTCTTC
CDR3: CASSEGRGGNEQFF

V: TRBV12-3/TRBV12-4
J: TRBJ2-1
size: few
D: TRBD2
DNA: TGTGCCAGCAGTTTCGGTGGCGGTCCGGGGGGCAATGAGCAGTTCTTC
CDR3: CASSFGGGPGGNEQFF

V: TRBV12-3/TRBV12-4
J: TRBJ2-7
size: .
D: TRBD2
DNA: TGTGCCAGCAGTTTAGCGTGGGGACTAGCGGGTTCCGAGCAGTACTTC
CDR3: CASSLAWGLAGSEQYF

V: TRBV10-3
J: TRBJ2-2
size: many
D: TRBD1
DNA: TGTGCCATCAAAAGAATACAGGGGGCGAACACCGGGGAGCTGTTTTTT
CDR3: CAIKRIQGANTGELFF

V: TRBV6-1
J: TRBJ1-6
size: few
D: .
DNA: TGTGCCAGCATTCCCAGCGGGGGTGCGAATTCACCCCTCCACTTT
CDR3: CASIPSGGANSPLHF

V: TRBV21-1
J: TRBJ2-2
size: few
D: .
DNA: TGTGCCAGCAGCCAGCCGGGGCCACCGACCGGGGAGCTGTTTTTT
CDR3: CASSQPGPPTGELFF

V: TRBV20-1
J: TRBJ2-1
size: .
D: .
DNA: TGCAGTGCTAGAGTCCCGGGCTACAATGAGCAGTTCTTC
CDR3: CSARVPGYNEQFF

V: TRBV4-1
J: TRBJ2-2
size: .
D: .
DNA: TGCGCCAGCAGCCAGACCGAGGCGCCGAACACCGGGGAGCTGTTTTTT
CDR3: CASSQTEAPNTGELFF

V: TRBV7-2
J: TRBJ2-7
size: .
D: .
DNA: TGTGCCAGCAGGCCGGGGGGCCAATCCTACGAGCAGTACTTC
CDR3: CASRPGGQSYEQYF

V: TRBV15
J: TRBJ1-1
size: few
D: .
DNA: TGTGCCACCAGCAGCGCATACAGGGAAAACACTGAAGCTTTCTTT
CDR3: CATSSAYRENTEAFF

V: TRBV20-1
J: TRBJ2-1
size: .
D: TRBD1
DNA: TGCAGTGCGCCCAGCCGGAGGACAGGGACGGATGAGCAGTTCTTC
CDR3: CSAPSRRTGTDEQFF

V: TRBV7-3
J: TRBJ2-2
size: .
D: TRBD2
DNA: TGTGCCAGCAGCTTACCGGGACTAGGGGAAAAAACCGGGGAGCTGTTTTTT
CDR3: CASSLPGLGEKTGELFF

V: TRBV12-3/TRBV12-4
J: TRBJ2-7
size: .
D: TRBD1
DNA: TGTGCCAGCAGTTTCGGGGCAGGGGGATCCTACGAGCAGTACTTC
CDR3: CASSFGAGGSYEQYF

V: TRBV5-1
J: TRBJ2-2
size: .
D: .
DNA: TGCGCCAGCAGAAAATCCGGGGGTTCGAACACCGGGGAGCTGTTTTTT
CDR3: CASRKSGGSNTGELFF

V: TRBV20-1
J: TRBJ2-7
size: .
D: TRBD2
DNA: TGCAGTGCTCGATTTCGGACTAGCGGGGAGACAAACGAGCAGTACTTC
CDR3: CSARFRTSGETNEQYF

V: TRBV20-1
J: TRBJ2-6
size: many
D: .
DNA: TGCAGTGCTAGAGCCGAGGGATCTGGGGCCAACGTCCTGACTTTC
CDR3: CSARAEGSGANVLTF

V: TRBV5-1
J: TRBJ2-2
size: many
D: .
DNA: TGCGCCAGCAGCTTGTCTGGGGTTGGAACCGGGGAGCTGTTTTTT
CDR3: CASSLSGVGTGELFF

V: TRBV7-8
J: TRBJ2-7
size: few
D: .
DNA: TGTGCCAGCAGCTTTGTTGGGGGACCCTACGAGCAGTACTTC
CDR3: CASSFVGGPYEQYF

V: TRBV7-3
J: TRBJ2-7
size: few
D: .
DNA: TGTGCCAGCAGCCAGGGACTGGCTCCCTCCTACGAGCAGTACTTC
CDR3: CASSQGLAPSYEQYF